Reported below is one TCR beta chain. Its antigen remains unidentified. This sample stems from a study of cytomegalovirus exposure and HLA in healthy donors. The study's findings and limits: In a later analysis, TCR beta V- and J-gene trimming was associated with a missense DCLRE1C variant.

V lost 6 bases and J lost 8; bases outside the gene matches: 6. The CDR3 contains 12 residues. Germline V gene sequence: CDR1 MDHEN, CDR2 SYDVKM. In the PCR, 60 Vbeta and 13 Jbeta primers were used. Sequencing used immunoSEQ multiplex PCR; TCRdb keeps in-frame clones, though not all of them. This table holds about 130,000 clones, roughly four fifths found once. Specimen: PBMCs. This TCR derives from a woman between 35 and 50 years old in good health and CMV-seropositive. The V call is TRBV28, the J call TRBJ1-1, with 7 bases fitting TRBD1. The CDR3 bases are TGTGCCAGCAGCCAACAGGGGCAAGAAGCTTTCTTT. Its translation is CASSQQGQEAFF.